This T cell receptor (beta chain) was observed in a study of CD8 T cells in ankylosing spondylitis. TCRdb passed the 5' RACE reads through MiXCR, listing each CDR3 protein once. This sample has about 390,000 distinct CDR3 sequences, with approximately 20% found just once. Worth noting for this clonotype: What it binds is not known.

Findings of the study overall: Eight highly homologous variants formed a TCR beta motif that appeared characteristic of ankylosing spondylitis blood. Some motif variants had been reported before (in reactive arthritis synovial fluid and blood).

The ends were cut back, 7 bases at V and 3 bases at J, with 10 bases in the middle. Germline assignment: CDR1 SQVTM and CDR2 ANQGSEA. This CDR3 has 12 amino acids. The sample taken for sequencing was blood, either unsorted or a sorted T cell fraction (not recorded which). This sequence joins TRBV29-1 and TRBJ1-5, with D perhaps matching TRBD1 (5 bases). This sequence was found in a male donor with ankylosing spondylitis. CDR3 nucleotide sequence: TGCAGCGCAGGGACGGTCAATCAGCCCCAGCATTTT. Translated: CSAGTVNQPQHF.